The 16 T cell receptor beta chains listed next were all sequenced from one sample in a study of neurological immune-mediated disorders. In TCRdb, the 5' RACE reads were re-called with MiXCR into one record per CDR3 protein. The table records roughly 20,000 distinct CDR3 sequences, 7.5% of them present only once. Sequenced input: CD8+ T cells from blood. These receptors came from a woman in her thirties with HTLV-1-associated myelopathy (HAM/TSP).

This clonotype was detected many times. This rearrangement joins TRBV7-2 to TRBJ1-1; D remains unclear. Germline CDR1 SGHTA, CDR2 FQGNSA. V was pared by 3 bases and J by 1 base, with 15 bases between. The CDR3 loop spans 16 amino acids. The chain's CDR3 is CASSFRFRDGNTEAFF. The CDR3, as DNA: TGTGCCAGCAGCTTCCGCTTCCGAGACGGGAACACTGAAGCTTTCTTT.

Many counts were recorded for this clonotype. The chain uses TRBV20-1 and TRBJ1-3, with a possible D match to TRBD1 (5 bases). The CDR3 is made up of 15 amino acids. Deletions cut 0 bases from V and 3 bases from J, with 12 bases between. Germline assignment: CDR1 DFQATT and CDR2 SNEGSKA (reference sequence). The CDR3 bases are TGCAGTGCTAGAGAACTTATGGGGGTTGGAAACACCATATATTTT. Translation gives CSARELMGVGNTIYF.

This clonotype occurred many times. V is TRBV20-1 and J is TRBJ1-2; 12 nucleotides line up with TRBD1. Per the germline V gene, CDR1 is DFQATT and CDR2 is SNEGSKA (reference sequence). Trimming at V came to 4 bases and at J to 4 bases, leaving 10 bases not matched to a gene. This CDR3 spans 16 amino acids. Here the CDR3 DNA reads TGCAGTGCTAACCGGGACAGGGGGCCGCAAGGCTATGGCTACACCTTC. Translating gives CSANRDRGPQGYGYTF.

This clonotype was counted many times. This rearrangement joins TRBV6-4 to TRBJ2-2, with D unclear. This CDR3 is built from 14 residues. CDR1 and CDR2 (germline): MRHNA, SNTAGT. V lost 4 bases and J 4 bases, leaving 10 bases between the germline ends. Written as DNA, the CDR3 is TGTGCCAGCAGTGGTACCCCCGGCACCGGGGAGCTGTTTTTT. The encoded protein is CASSGTPGTGELFF.

At least ten counts were recorded for this clonotype. The rearrangement links TRBV10-3 to TRBJ2-7; D gene ambiguous. The germline V gene encodes CDR1 ENHRY and CDR2 SYGVKD. Trimming removed 3 bases from V and 0 bases from J, with 3 bases in between. CDR3 size: 12 residues. CDR3 coding DNA: TGTGCCATCAGTGAAAGCTCCTACGAGCAGTACTTC. Encoded protein: CAISESSYEQYF.

At least ten counts were recorded for this clonotype. The chain has TRBV20-1 and TRBJ1-1; possible D gene TRBD1, 6 bases. CDR1 and CDR2 from the germline V gene are DFQATT and SNEGSKA (reference sequence). The CDR3 is 14 residues long. V gave up 2 bases and J gave up 1 base, with 11 bases separating them. For the CDR3, the DNA is TGCAGTGCTAGACTAGGACAGACGAACACTGAAGCTTTCTTT. It encodes CSARLGQTNTEAFF.

This clonotype was observed a single time. The chain couples TRBV24-1 to TRBJ1-5; no clear D gene. The CDR3 runs 14 residues. With 1 base removed from V and 12 bases from J, the gap between germline ends came to 15 bases. CDR1 KGHDR and CDR2 SFDVKD come from the germline V gene. The CDR3 DNA is TGTGCCACCAGTGATTTTAGCGAGGATCAGAACCAGCATTTT. Translation: CATSDFSEDQNQHF.

Remarks on this clonotype: One end of the junction does not line up with germline, which may come from a read error. V gene TRBV7-9 combines with J gene TRBJ2-3; 8 bases are a match to TRBD1. The germline gives CDR1 SEHNR, CDR2 FQNEAQ (reference sequence). The CDR3 has 15 residues. CDR3 in DNA: TGTGCCAGCAGTCGGGACAGGACCTCCACAGATACACAGTATTTT. Translated, it gives CASSRDRTSTDTQYF. Full variable domain (outside the CDR3, taken from reference TRBV7-9 and TRBJ2-3): DTGVSQNPRHKITKRGQNVTFRCDPISEHNRLYWYRQTLGQGPEFLTYFQNEAQLEKSRLLSDRFSAERPKGSFSTLEIQRTEQGDSAMYLCASSRDRTSTDTQYFGPGTRLTVL.

This clonotype was picked up many times. The chain has TRBV6-2 or TRBV6-3 and TRBJ2-3; TRBD2 matches at 9 bases. In germline, CDR1 is MNHEY, CDR2 SVGEGT. The CDR3 is 14 residues long. V trimming: 6 bases; J trimming: 3 bases; junction bases outside the gene matches: 4. CDR3: CASSTGLATDTQYF. CDR3 coding DNA: TGTGCCAGCAGCACGGGACTAGCTACAGATACGCAGTATTTT.

This clonotype came up a few times. J is TRBJ2-7 and V is TRBV24-1; possibly TRBD1 for D (6 bases). This CDR3 region has 14 residues. V shed 9 bases and J shed 0 bases, with 14 bases lying between them. The germline gives CDR1 KGHDR, CDR2 SFDVKD. The CDR3 sequence is CATSDSAASYEQYF. CDR3 nucleotide sequence: TGTGCCACCTCGGACAGTGCCGCCTCCTACGAGCAGTACTTC.

This clonotype has at least ten counts. Here the CDR3 reads CSARESGSGSSPLHF. DNA for the CDR3: TGCAGTGCTAGAGAGTCAGGGAGCGGTTCCTCACCCCTCCACTTT. The rearrangement uses TRBV20-1 and TRBJ1-6, with D perhaps TRBD1 (5 bases). V shed 0 bases and J shed 10 bases, with 16 bases lying between them. The CDR3 is made up of 15 amino acids. In germline, CDR1 is DFQATT, CDR2 SNEGSKA (reference sequence).

Ten or more counts support this clonotype. The J gene is TRBJ2-3, the V gene TRBV2; a possible D gene is TRBD1 (7 bases). The CDR3 is made up of 17 amino acids. CDR1 SNHLY and CDR2 FYNNEI come from the germline V gene. With 1 base removed from V and 4 bases from J, the gap between germline ends came to 18 bases. The CDR3 DNA sequence: TGTGCCAGCAGTGAAGGATATAGACAGGGAGGATCAGATACGCAGTATTTT. Protein: CASSEGYRQGGSDTQYF.

This clonotype was detected ten times or more. This chain joins TRBV5-1 and TRBJ2-2, with D perhaps TRBD1 (6 bases). From germline, CDR1 is SGHRS and CDR2 YFSETQ. CDR3 length: 19 amino acids. V was cut by 2 bases and J by 3 bases, with 23 bases left in between. CDR3 loop: CASSFPRGRPPPDTGELFF. In nucleotides, the CDR3 is TGCGCCAGCAGCTTCCCCAGGGGTAGGCCCCCCCCCGACACCGGGGAGCTGTTTTTT.

This clonotype was detected many times. This chain uses TRBV6-2 or TRBV6-3 with TRBJ1-1; TRBD1 matches at 11 bases. Per the germline V gene, CDR1 is MNHEY and CDR2 is SVGEGT. CDR3 length: 15 amino acids. V dropped 6 bases and J dropped 4; count of bases not matched to a gene: 7. The CDR3 spells CASRLSGTGGTEAFF. The CDR3 nucleotides read TGTGCCAGCAGACTATCCGGGACAGGGGGCACTGAAGCTTTCTTT.

This clonotype was counted ten times or more. V and J are TRBV7-9 and TRBJ2-3; D remains ambiguous. Trimming took 3 bases from V and 3 from J, leaving 1 base between them. The germline V gene encodes CDR1 SEHNR and CDR2 FQNEAQ (reference sequence). The CDR3 loop spans 11 amino acids. CDR3 nucleotides: TGTGCCAGCAGCTTTACAGATACGCAGTATTTT. It yields the protein CASSFTDTQYF.

This clonotype was recorded many times. This chain connects TRBV12-3 or TRBV12-4 to TRBJ2-1, with 8 bases identical to TRBD1. The CDR3 totals 14 residues. V was clipped by 5 bases and J by 8 bases; unmatched bases: 8. The CDR3 DNA sequence: TGTGCCAGCAGTCCTCGGACAGGGTTCGATGAGCAGTTCTTC. Encoded protein: CASSPRTGFDEQFF.